A few counts support the clone carrying this T cell receptor beta chain. Antigen: not known. V was shortened by 6 bases and J by 6 bases, with 15 bases between the two germline ends. Germline V gene data show CDR1 as SGHRS and CDR2 as YFSETQ. The CDR3 extends over 13 amino acids. MiXCR was run by TCRdb on the 5' RACE reads, yielding one entry per CDR3 protein. The sample comprises roughly 52,000 distinct CDR3 sequences, under 7.5% of which are singletons, and approximately 1.4% rests with the top ten. This entry comes from a study of T-cell memory formation after mild COVID-19. Findings and caveats of the study: Unconfirmed was the SARS-CoV-2 specificity of second-wave clones that peaked on day 37.

The source is a man aged 18-30 years who had mild COVID-19 (a few samples of this study predate the infection). Cell type and time point are not known. The material sequenced was PBMCs or a T cell subset sorted from them (not recorded which). The rearrangement links TRBV5-1 to TRBJ1-2; D perhaps matches TRBD1 (6 bases). CDR3 coding DNA: TGCGCCAGCAACGGACCAGGGGAGAATGGCTACACCTTC. Translating it yields CASNGPGENGYTF.